One sample yielded the 29 T cell receptor beta chains listed below, sequenced in a study of shared clonotypes between healthy human individuals. Clones were sequenced by immunoSEQ multiplex PCR, and TCRdb holds only the in-frame ones, with some missing. The sample records nearly 1,000,000 clones, approximately 76% being singletons. The material sequenced was memory CD4+ T cells sorted from blood. Noted subset: CD45RA-negative fraction. These receptors all come from a man aged 18 to 35 in good health.

A word on this clone: A much larger clone lies one base from this, so it may be a read error. J is TRBJ1-2 and V is TRBV6-5; 7 bases match TRBD1. V shed 6 bases, J shed 2 bases, and the junction held 3 bases outside the gene matches. Germline lookup yields CDR1 MNHEY and CDR2 SVGAGI. The CDR3 has 13 amino acids. The CDR3 loop reads CASRPTGNYGYTF. The DNA for the CDR3 is TGTGCCAGCAGACCGACAGGGAACTATGGCTACACCTTC.

This clone was observed a handful of times. This chain uses TRBV18 with TRBJ2-3; D gene uncertain. This CDR3 has 13 amino acids. V was clipped by 4 bases and J by 5 bases, with 10 bases between them. Germline CDR1 reads KGHSH; CDR2 reads LQKENI. In DNA, the CDR3 is TGTGCCAGCTCACAGGGAACGGGAGATACGCAGTATTTT. Protein: CASSQGTGDTQYF.

The V gene is TRBV21-1, the J gene TRBJ1-2; TRBD1, the table's D call, lacks a check against the DNA. TRBV21-1 is flagged as a pseudogene. The CDR3 is made up of 15 amino acids. CDR3 sequence reads: CASNRAGQGAYGYTF. CDR3 coding DNA: TGTGCCAGCAACCGAGCGGGACAGGGGGCTTATGGCTACACCTTC.

The count of this clone is one. The rearrangement joins TRBV4-1 to TRBJ2-3; TRBD2 aligns across 9 bases. Germline V gives CDR1 MGHRA, CDR2 YSYEKL. The length of the CDR3 is 17 residues. V dropped 3 bases and J dropped 3; count of bases not matched to a gene: 10. The CDR3 sequence is CASSQGAGGPSTDTQYF. The CDR3 coding sequence is TGCGCCAGCAGCCAGGGCGCGGGGGGGCCTTCGACAGATACGCAGTATTTT.

The chain recombines TRBV6-1 with TRBJ2-7, with D perhaps given as TRBD1 or TRBD2 (5 bases each). Germline V gene lookup returns CDR1 MNHNS and CDR2 SASEGT. The CDR3 is 15 residues long. The V end was cut by 10 bases, the J end by 0 bases, with 19 bases between. In DNA, the CDR3 is TGTGCCACCCTGAAGACCGGGACGGCCTCCTACGAGCAGTACTTC. Translated: CATLKTGTASYEQYF.

The chain combines TRBV2 with TRBJ2-7; tentative D call: TRBD1 (6 bases). CDR3 length equals 15 residues. The V gene's germline CDR1 is SNHLY and CDR2 FYNNEI. Trimming left V 2 bases short and J 2 bases short, with 13 bases between. CDR3 residues: CASSEFTGQTYEQYF. CDR3 nucleotides: TGTGCCAGCAGTGAATTTACTGGACAGACCTACGAGCAGTACTTC.

V and J are TRBV5-1 and TRBJ2-7, with 9 bases identical to TRBD1. This CDR3 has 13 residues. Trimming took 4 bases from V and 6 from J; bases not matched to a gene: 5. The germline gives CDR1 SGHRS, CDR2 YFSETQ. CDR3 coding DNA: TGCGCCAGCAGCCCACAGGGGGCGGGCGAGCAGTACTTC. Protein: CASSPQGAGEQYF.

The chain couples TRBV5-1 to TRBJ2-4, with TRBD1 identical over 8 bases. The J segment lost 0 bases and the V segment lost 4 bases, leaving 6 bases of the junction unmatched. Germline V gene lookup returns CDR1 SGHRS and CDR2 YFSETQ. CDR3 length: 16 residues. CDR3 region: CASSNGQGLAKNIQYF. In DNA, the CDR3 is TGCGCCAGCAGCAACGGACAGGGTTTAGCCAAAAACATTCAGTACTTC.

The rearrangement links TRBV2 to TRBJ2-1, with 9 bases lining up with TRBD2. The junction had 10 bases not matched to a gene; V was cut back by 1 base and J by 15 bases. CDR1 and CDR2 from the germline V gene are SNHLY and FYNNEI. The CDR3 spans 14 residues. DNA of the CDR3: TGTGCCAGCAGTGAAGGAGGTAGCGGGAGCCTACGGTTCTTC. Its translation: CASSEGGSGSLRFF.

This chain connects TRBV6-1 to TRBJ1-2, with D maybe TRBD1 (6 bases). Germline-derived CDR1 and CDR2 are MNHNS and SASEGT. Trimming left V 5 bases short and J 1 base short, with 14 bases between. This CDR3 is 15 amino acids long. The CDR3 sequence is CASSHSGVGNYGYTF. The CDR3 DNA reads as TGTGCCAGCAGTCATTCAGGGGTGGGTAACTATGGCTACACCTTC.

This clone was found once. The V gene is TRBV4-3, the J gene TRBJ2-3, with 8 bases matching TRBD2. This CDR3 is built from 17 residues. V shed 4 bases and J 5 bases; nucleotides not matched to a gene: 14. Germline V lookup: CDR1 LGHNA, CDR2 YSLEER. The CDR3, as DNA: TGCGCCAGCAGCCGCGAGATCTACGGGAGGGCCCGAGATACGCAGTATTTT. Encoded protein: CASSREIYGRARDTQYF.

Only one count was recorded for this clone. In nucleotides, the CDR3 is TGTGCCAGTAGTATCTTGTGGATCAGGGCGAACACCGGGGAGCTGTTTTTT. It encodes CASSILWIRANTGELFF. This chain joins TRBV19 and TRBJ2-2; TRBD1 is a possible D gene (5 bases). Trimming pared 3 bases from V and 0 bases from J, leaving 14 bases between. Per germline, CDR1 LNHDA and CDR2 SQIVND (reference sequence). This CDR3 is 17 amino acids long.

The CDR3 coding sequence is TGTGCCAGCAGCGAGGGAGATAGGGCTAATGAAAAACTGTTTTTT. Its protein product is CASSEGDRANEKLFF. V and J are TRBV7-9 and TRBJ1-4; D is ambiguous. Germline CDR1 and CDR2: SEHNR and FQNEAQ (reference sequence). Trimming cost V 5 bases and J 3 bases, with 13 bases left between them. The CDR3 is 15 residues long.

The rearrangement joins TRBV27 to TRBJ2-1; maybe TRBD1 (5 bases). Trimming pared 5 bases from V and 10 bases from J, leaving 24 bases between. The CDR3 consists of 16 residues. Germline values: CDR1 MNHEY, CDR2 SMNVEV (reference sequence). The CDR3 is CASSPLDSIWLSEQFF. CDR3 DNA: TGTGCCAGCAGTCCCCTCGACAGTATATGGTTATCAGAGCAGTTCTTC.

V usage is TRBV30 and J usage is TRBJ2-7, with TRBD1 matching 8 bases. The V gene end was trimmed by 0 bases and the J gene end by 6 bases; junction bases not matched to a gene: 10. This CDR3 contains 15 residues. Germline assignment: CDR1 GTSNPN and CDR2 SVGIG (reference sequence). In nucleotides, the CDR3 is TGTGCCTGGAGTGTTGGCGGTAGTACAGGGGGCGAGCAGTACTTC. Translation: CAWSVGGSTGGEQYF.

This sequence joins TRBV7-2 and TRBJ2-5; D unclear. The J call may be faulty, since TRBJ2-7 better matches the DNA end. The CDR3 runs to 12 residues. CDR1 and CDR2 (germline): SGHTA, FQGNSA. The CDR3 is CASSLAMYEQYF. The CDR3 DNA reads TGTGCCAGCAGCTTAGCGATGTACGAGCAGTACTTC.

The rearrangement joins TRBV4-1 to TRBJ2-5, with D possibly TRBD2 on 6 matching bases. CDR1 is MGHRA, CDR2 YSYEKL, per germline. V lost 1 base to trimming and J lost 5 bases, with 11 bases between them. The CDR3 spans 14 residues. DNA for the CDR3: TGCGCCAGCAGCCAAGTGTTCCTAGCGGAGACCCAGTACTTC. Translation: CASSQVFLAETQYF.

The chain carries TRBV9 and TRBJ2-7; possible D gene TRBD2, 6 bases. The ends were cut back, 0 bases at V and 3 bases at J, with 13 bases in the middle. CDR1 and CDR2 from the germline V gene are SGDLS and YYNGEE. There are 15 residues in the CDR3. CDR3 sequence: CASSVDAGSNYEQYF. CDR3 nucleotide sequence: TGTGCCAGCAGCGTAGATGCGGGAAGTAACTACGAGCAGTACTTC.

The chain recombines TRBV29-1 with TRBJ2-7, with D possibly matching TRBD1 (7 bases). Germline V CDR1 and CDR2: SQVTM, ANQGSEA. V lost 4 bases and J lost 1, with 11 bases in between. CDR3 length: 13 residues. The CDR3 spells CSVGQGGSYEQYF. CDR3 in DNA: TGCAGCGTTGGACAGGGAGGATCCTACGAGCAGTACTTC.

V usage is TRBV25-1 and J usage is TRBJ2-1; D unresolved. This CDR3 has 15 residues. Germline-derived CDR1 and CDR2 are MGHDK and SYGVNS. Trimming pared 4 bases from V and 4 bases from J, leaving 14 bases between. DNA of the CDR3: TGTGCCAGCAGTGCCATAGGGCAAGGTTACAATGAGCAGTTCTTC. It yields the protein CASSAIGQGYNEQFF.

The V gene is TRBV7-2, the J gene TRBJ2-2; D call uncertain. V gave up 5 bases and J gave up 5 bases, with 18 bases separating them. Per germline, CDR1 SGHTA and CDR2 FQGNSA. CDR3 size: 16 residues. CDR3 sequence reads: CASSPGRAPRTGELFF. The DNA for the CDR3 is TGTGCCAGCAGCCCTGGTCGGGCCCCGAGAACCGGGGAGCTGTTTTTT. The full variable domain, in which reference TRBV7-2 and TRBJ2-2 provide the parts outside the CDR3, is GAGVSQSPSNKVTEKGKDVELRCDPISGHTALYWYRQSLGQGLEFLIYFQGNSAPDKSGLPSDRFSAERTGGSVSTLTIQRTQQEDSAVYLCASSPGRAPRTGELFFGEGSRLTVL.

The V gene is TRBV9, the J gene TRBJ1-4; TRBD1 matches at 8 bases. Germline lookup yields CDR1 SGDLS and CDR2 YYNGEE. This CDR3 is 15 amino acids long. The V gene end was trimmed by 4 bases and the J gene end by 7 bases; junction bases not matched to a gene: 9. CDR3 DNA sequence: TGTGCCAGCAGCCCCCCACCGGGACAGGTTGAAAAACTGTTTTTT. Amino acid sequence: CASSPPPGQVEKLFF.

DNA for the CDR3: TGTGCCATCAGCCCTTTCGTGGGAGGGGGCACTGAAGCTTTCTTT. Its protein is CAISPFVGGGTEAFF. The chain is built from TRBV10-3 and TRBJ1-1, with TRBD1 as a possible D gene (6 bases). The V end lost 6 bases, the J end lost 4 bases, and 18 bases lay between the germline ends. CDR3 length: 15 residues. Per the germline V gene, CDR1 is ENHRY and CDR2 is SYGVKD.

The V call is TRBV29-1, the J call TRBJ2-1; 15 bases agree with TRBD2. CDR1 is SQVTM and CDR2 is ANQGSEA in the germline V gene. The junction had 6 bases not matched to a gene; V was cut back by 5 bases and J by 7 bases. The CDR3 length is 15 residues. The CDR3 loop reads CSVPGLAGGKNEQFF. The CDR3 DNA follows: TGCAGCGTTCCAGGACTAGCGGGAGGGAAGAATGAGCAGTTCTTC.

The rearrangement joins TRBV28 to TRBJ1-2; D not certain. Germline CDR1 and CDR2: MDHEN and SYDVKM. This CDR3 is 13 amino acids long. V lost 2 bases, J lost 4 bases, and 8 bases lay in between. The CDR3 DNA reads TGTGCCAGCAGTTTAAGGCAGAGCTATGGCTACACCTTC. Its translation is CASSLRQSYGYTF.

The CDR3 reads CATSGKQGGKPYEQYF. The DNA of the CDR3 is TGTGCCACCAGCGGAAAACAGGGGGGGAAGCCTTACGAGCAGTACTTC. The chain employs TRBV15 and TRBJ2-7, with a tentative D call TRBD1 (8 bases). The CDR3 covers 16 residues. Trimming removed 5 bases at V and 4 bases at J, with 21 bases between. Germline CDR1 is LNHNV and CDR2 is YYDKDF (reference sequence).

The gene calls are TRBV28 and TRBJ1-6; 7 bases agree with TRBD1. Looked up from germline, CDR1 is MDHEN and CDR2 is SYDVKM. V trimming: 4 bases; J trimming: 10 bases; junction bases outside the gene matches: 13. The CDR3 is 16 residues long. CDR3 protein: CASSSVTGQKRSPLHF. CDR3 DNA: TGTGCCAGCAGTTCCGTCACGGGACAGAAGAGGTCACCCCTCCACTTT.

This chain's CDR3 is CASSLGRAQHF. The DNA for the CDR3 is TGTGCCAGCAGCCTTGGACGGGCCCAGCATTTT. The chain couples TRBV7-2 to TRBJ1-5; D is unclear. The V end lost 5 bases, the J end lost 11 bases, and 10 bases lay between the germline ends. This CDR3 has 11 amino acids. Germline V gene sequence: CDR1 SGHTA, CDR2 FQGNSA.

The chain links TRBV4-1 to TRBJ2-5; D uncertain. V dropped 1 base and J dropped 3 bases, with 12 bases sitting between them. Germline CDR1 and CDR2: MGHRA and YSYEKL. The length of the CDR3 is 15 residues. Written as DNA, the CDR3 is TGCGCCAGCAGCCAAGGGCCCAGCCAAAAAGAGACCCAGTACTTC. This codes for CASSQGPSQKETQYF.